This T cell receptor beta chain is drawn from a study of shared clonotypes between healthy human individuals. Study conclusions and caveats: Non-shared clonotypes had lower generation probabilities than clonotypes shared by all four sorted-subset donors.

The protocol was immunoSEQ multiplex PCR, while the TCRdb copy is restricted to in-frame clones and leaves out a portion. The sample holds around 990,000 clones, roughly 77% seen once. As concerns this clone: Its antigen is not identified.

V dropped 1 base and J dropped 6 bases, with 13 bases sitting between them. The CDR3 spans 13 residues. Per germline, CDR1 SQVTM and CDR2 ANQGSEA. Sequencing was carried out using memory CD4+ T cells from PBMCs. Subset given: CD45RA-negative fraction. The chain carries TRBV29-1 and TRBJ2-7; TRBD2 is a possible D gene (6 bases). The clonotype originates from a man in his late teens or twenties in good health. Some clones in this sample may be carry-over from other donors' samples. The CDR3 protein is CSVEALGGGEQYF. In DNA, the CDR3 is TGCAGCGTTGAAGCACTGGGGGGAGGCGAGCAGTACTTC.